Listed below are T cell receptor beta chains from one sample, sequenced in a study of cytomegalovirus exposure and HLA in healthy donors. Assay: immunoSEQ multiplex PCR; the TCRdb copy retains only in-frame clones and omits some. Of about 220,000 clones in the sample, 70% to 80% were seen once. Sequenced sample: PBMCs. Source of these receptors: a woman aged 25 to 39 in good health and CMV-seronegative. Both conserved end residues are part of each CDR3. Fields, in order: J gene, V gene, D gene, CDR3 length, clone size, CDR3 protein, CDR3 DNA. A D gene is named only where the DNA matches it firmly. Size is stated for part of the rows, as once, few or many counts, or as a class when the clone is expanded.

>TRBJ1-1|TRBV7-8|TRBD1|12|.
CASSRGQGEAFF
TGTGCCAGCAGCCGGGGACAGGGTGAAGCTTTCTTT
>TRBJ2-7|TRBV18|.|13|.
CASSPPSRDEQYF
TGTGCCAGCTCACCACCGAGCAGGGACGAGCAGTACTTC
>TRBJ2-1|TRBV30|.|11|.
CAWSEGDEQFF
TGTGCCTGGAGTGAGGGGGATGAGCAGTTCTTC
>TRBJ1-5|TRBV9|TRBD1|15|.
CASSVEGQINQPQHF
TGTGCCAGCAGCGTAGAGGGACAGATCAATCAGCCCCAGCATTTT
>TRBJ2-4|TRBV11-2|TRBD2|20|.
CASSLEGTSGSELAKNIQYF
TGTGCCAGCAGCTTAGAAGGGACTAGCGGGAGTGAACTAGCCAAAAACATTCAGTACTTC
>TRBJ2-1|TRBV7-9|TRBD1|13|.
CSSSRQGGVEQFF
TGTTCCAGCAGCCGACAGGGGGGCGTTGAGCAGTTCTTC
>TRBJ1-1|TRBV5-1|.|14|.
CASSQAAGNTEAFF
TGTGCCAGCAGCCAAGCGGCGGGGAACACTGAAGCTTTCTTT
>TRBJ2-1|TRBV10-1|TRBD2|15|few
CASSESNLAGNEQFF
TGCGCCAGCAGTGAGTCGAACCTAGCGGGGAATGAGCAGTTCTTC
>TRBJ1-2|TRBV9|.|12|.
CASSADGQGYTF
TGTGCCAGCAGCGCGGACGGACAAGGCTACACCTTC
>TRBJ2-1|TRBV5-1|TRBD2|14|.
CASSFGLAGNEQFF
TGCGCCAGCAGCTTCGGACTAGCGGGTAATGAGCAGTTCTTC
>TRBJ2-2|TRBV19|TRBD2|14|.
CASRAGGSSGELFF
TGTGCCAGTAGGGCGGGAGGGTCTTCCGGGGAGCTGTTTTTT
>TRBJ2-5|TRBV11-2|TRBD1|15|.
CASSSQGSFQETQYF
TGTGCCAGCAGCTCACAGGGGAGCTTCCAAGAGACCCAGTACTTC
>TRBJ1-1|TRBV7-9|TRBD1|17|.
CCSIESGTETGQPEAFF
TGTTGCAGCATTGAGTCGGGGACAGAAACCGGACAACCTGAAGCTTTCTTT
>TRBJ1-2|TRBV30|.|12|.
CAWSRTLYGYPF
TGTGCCTGGAGTCGGACACTCTATGGCTACCCCTTC
>TRBJ2-7|TRBV27|TRBD2|15|.
CASSYSGASSYEQYF
TGTGCCAGCAGCTATAGCGGGGCGAGCTCCTACGAGCAGTACTTC
>TRBJ1-3|TRBV4-1|.|14|.
CASSPSYQGNTIYF
TGCGCCAGCAGCCCCTCCTATCAAGGAAACACCATATATTTT
>TRBJ2-7|TRBV5-8|.|15|.
CASSLGGQGAYEQYF
TGTGCCAGCAGCTTAGGGGGGCAGGGGGCCTACGAGCAGTACTTC
>TRBJ2-1|TRBV30|.|11|.
CAWSPSNEQFF
TGTGCCTGGAGCCCCAGTAATGAGCAGTTCTTC
>TRBJ2-3|TRBV14|.|15|.
CASSRPGHHTDTQYF
TGTGCCAGCAGCCGACCGGGACACCACACAGATACGCAGTATTTT
>TRBJ1-2|TRBV10-3|TRBD1|17|.
CAISATWTGDVNYGYTF
TGTGCCATCAGTGCAACTTGGACAGGGGATGTTAACTATGGCTACACCTTC
>TRBJ1-1|TRBV11-3|.|14|.
CASSLGQLNTEAFF
TGTGCCAGCAGCTTAGGGCAGTTGAACACTGAAGCTTTCTTT
>TRBJ2-3|TRBV12-1|.|16|.
CASSFPRTSRTDTQYF
TGTGCCAGCAGTTTTCCCCGGACTAGCCGGACAGATACGCAGTATTTT
>TRBJ2-3|TRBV11-2|.|15|.
CASLRGEGGTDTQYF
TGTGCCAGTCTACGTGGTGAGGGGGGCACAGATACGCAGTATTTT
>TRBJ2-1|TRBV7-9|TRBD2|17|once
CASSSARAGGPSNEQFF
TGTGCCAGCAGCTCCGCCCGTGCGGGGGGCCCATCCAATGAGCAGTTCTTC